Listed below are T cell receptor beta chains from one sample, sequenced in a study of CD8 T cells in ankylosing spondylitis. TCRdb re-called the 5' RACE reads through MiXCR, storing one row per CDR3 protein. The sample records fewer than 550,000 distinct CDR3 sequences, approximately 5.3% being singletons. The sample comprised blood, either unsorted or a sorted T cell fraction (not recorded which). The receptors originated from a male donor with ankylosing spondylitis. Both conserved end residues are part of each CDR3. A D gene is named only where the DNA matches it firmly. Clone size is stated in some rows and not others, as once, few, many or a class when expanded.

j_gene: TRBJ1-2; abundance: many; d_gene: TRBD1; v_gene: TRBV4-3; CDR3aa: CASSRRGYTGALLYGYTF; CDR3nt: TGCGCCAGCAGCCGCCGAGGGTATACAGGGGCCCTTTTGTATGGCTACACCTTC
j_gene: TRBJ1-3; abundance: many; d_gene: .; v_gene: TRBV5-1; CDR3aa: CASSLGTENTIYF; CDR3nt: TGCGCCAGCAGCTTGGGCACCGAAAACACCATATATTTT
j_gene: TRBJ1-3; abundance: many; d_gene: .; v_gene: TRBV4-2; CDR3aa: CASSPPWGNGNTIYF; CDR3nt: TGTGCCAGCAGTCCTCCCTGGGGGAACGGAAACACCATATATTTT
j_gene: TRBJ2-1; abundance: .; d_gene: TRBD2; v_gene: TRBV9; CDR3aa: CASSRSTGTSGSPEQFF; CDR3nt: TGTGCCAGCAGCCGGTCGACCGGGACTAGCGGGAGTCCTGAGCAGTTCTTC
j_gene: TRBJ1-6; abundance: few; d_gene: .; v_gene: TRBV27; CDR3aa: CATMNRDYNSPLHF; CDR3nt: TGTGCCACAATGAACAGGGATTATAATTCACCCCTCCACTTT
j_gene: TRBJ1-3; abundance: many; d_gene: .; v_gene: TRBV20-1; CDR3aa: CSASRITGNTIYF; CDR3nt: TGCAGTGCTAGCCGCATCACTGGAAACACCATATATTTT
j_gene: TRBJ2-3; abundance: many; d_gene: .; v_gene: TRBV7-8; CDR3aa: CASSLWTDTQYF; CDR3nt: TGTGCCAGCAGCTTATGGACAGATACGCAGTATTTT
j_gene: TRBJ2-7; abundance: many; d_gene: .; v_gene: TRBV12-3/TRBV12-4; CDR3aa: CASSWDLYEQYF; CDR3nt: TGTGCCAGCAGTTGGGACCTCTACGAGCAGTACTTC
j_gene: TRBJ1-2; abundance: few; d_gene: .; v_gene: TRBV19; CDR3aa: CASSPRTEDYGYTF; CDR3nt: TGTGCCAGTAGCCCAAGGACGGAGGATTATGGCTACACCTTC
j_gene: TRBJ2-7; abundance: many; d_gene: .; v_gene: TRBV20-1; CDR3aa: CSAPNQLTRPLAEQYF; CDR3nt: TGCAGTGCTCCCAACCAATTGACTAGACCTTTGGCCGAGCAGTACTTC
j_gene: TRBJ2-3; abundance: many; d_gene: TRBD2; v_gene: TRBV18; CDR3aa: CASSPPTSSGVADTQYF; CDR3nt: TGTGCCAGCTCACCCCCAACCTCTAGCGGGGTCGCAGATACGCAGTATTTT
j_gene: TRBJ1-1; abundance: many; d_gene: TRBD1; v_gene: TRBV12-3/TRBV12-4; CDR3aa: CASSLPGQGYRNTEAFF; CDR3nt: TGTGCCAGCAGTTTACCTGGACAGGGGTATAGAAACACTGAAGCTTTCTTT
j_gene: TRBJ2-3; abundance: many; d_gene: TRBD2; v_gene: TRBV9; CDR3aa: CASKTGEGADTQYF; CDR3nt: TGTGCCTCCAAAACGGGGGAGGGCGCAGATACGCAGTATTTT
j_gene: TRBJ1-1; abundance: many; d_gene: .; v_gene: TRBV7-9; CDR3aa: CASSSVWEGNTEAFF; CDR3nt: TGTGCCAGCAGCTCCGTTTGGGAAGGGAACACTGAAGCTTTCTTT
j_gene: TRBJ1-2; abundance: many; d_gene: .; v_gene: TRBV7-2; CDR3aa: CASSPALRVDGYTF; CDR3nt: TGTGCCAGCAGCCCGGCTCTGAGGGTGGATGGCTACACCTTC
j_gene: TRBJ1-1; abundance: many; d_gene: .; v_gene: TRBV5-5; CDR3aa: CASSPIRGKVAEAFF; CDR3nt: TGTGCCAGCAGCCCAATCCGAGGGAAGGTGGCTGAAGCTTTCTTT
j_gene: TRBJ1-4; abundance: many; d_gene: .; v_gene: TRBV6-5; CDR3aa: CASSYSGATYEKLFF; CDR3nt: TGTGCCAGCAGTTACTCCGGGGCCACTTATGAAAAACTGTTTTTT
j_gene: TRBJ1-3; abundance: many; d_gene: .; v_gene: TRBV4-2; CDR3aa: CASSQTRTDGNTIYF; CDR3nt: TGTGCCAGCAGCCAAACCCGAACGGACGGAAACACCATATATTTT
j_gene: TRBJ1-1; abundance: many; d_gene: TRBD1; v_gene: TRBV12-3/TRBV12-4; CDR3aa: CASSSWDRGIEAFF; CDR3nt: TGTGCCAGCAGTTCCTGGGACAGAGGGATTGAAGCTTTCTTT
j_gene: TRBJ1-3; abundance: few; d_gene: .; v_gene: TRBV5-1; CDR3aa: CASSFQEPSGNTIYF; CDR3nt: TGCGCCAGCAGCTTTCAGGAGCCCTCTGGAAACACCATATATTTT
j_gene: TRBJ2-7; abundance: many; d_gene: .; v_gene: TRBV5-1; CDR3aa: CASSVANRQDEQYF; CDR3nt: TGCGCCAGCAGCGTAGCGAACAGACAGGACGAGCAGTACTTC
j_gene: TRBJ2-7; abundance: many; d_gene: .; v_gene: TRBV7-8; CDR3aa: CASSLRGARSYEQYF; CDR3nt: TGTGCCAGCAGCTTAAGGGGCGCGCGGTCCTACGAGCAGTACTTC
j_gene: TRBJ2-3; abundance: many; d_gene: TRBD2; v_gene: TRBV5-1; CDR3aa: CASSVFSGGPTDTQYF; CDR3nt: TGCGCCAGCAGCGTCTTTAGCGGGGGTCCCACAGATACGCAGTATTTT
j_gene: TRBJ1-1; abundance: many; d_gene: .; v_gene: TRBV11-2; CDR3aa: CASSPAPWGNTEAFF; CDR3nt: TGTGCCAGCAGCCCAGCTCCGTGGGGAAACACTGAAGCTTTCTTT
j_gene: TRBJ2-7; abundance: many; d_gene: .; v_gene: TRBV6-2/TRBV6-3; CDR3aa: CASSFPGQITGKQYF; CDR3nt: TGTGCCAGCAGTTTTCCGGGACAAATTACGGGCAAGCAGTACTTC
j_gene: TRBJ2-5; abundance: few; d_gene: TRBD2; v_gene: TRBV4-2; CDR3aa: CASSQGLAGNEETQYF; CDR3nt: TGTGCCAGCAGCCAAGGTCTAGCGGGAAATGAAGAGACCCAGTACTTC
j_gene: TRBJ1-4; abundance: many; d_gene: .; v_gene: TRBV27; CDR3aa: CASSVNAASESKLFF; CDR3nt: TGTGCCAGCAGTGTAAACGCGGCCTCCGAGTCAAAACTGTTTTTT
j_gene: TRBJ1-5; abundance: many; d_gene: .; v_gene: TRBV12-3/TRBV12-4; CDR3aa: CASSFKRGNQPQHF; CDR3nt: TGTGCCAGCAGTTTTAAACGCGGCAATCAGCCCCAGCATTTT
j_gene: TRBJ1-2; abundance: many; d_gene: TRBD1; v_gene: TRBV20-1; CDR3aa: CSANPFGTGGGYTF; CDR3nt: TGCAGTGCTAACCCATTTGGAACAGGGGGGGGCTACACCTTC
j_gene: TRBJ1-2; abundance: many; d_gene: .; v_gene: TRBV29-1; CDR3aa: CSVVLGDYGYTF; CDR3nt: TGCAGCGTTGTTCTGGGGGACTATGGCTACACCTTC
j_gene: TRBJ2-7; abundance: few; d_gene: .; v_gene: TRBV20-1; CDR3aa: CSASGYGQRVSYEQYF; CDR3nt: TGCAGTGCCAGCGGTTATGGGCAGAGAGTATCCTACGAGCAGTACTTC
j_gene: TRBJ1-4; abundance: many; d_gene: .; v_gene: TRBV20-1; CDR3aa: CSAPRKDRANEKLFF; CDR3nt: TGCAGTGCCCCTAGAAAGGACAGAGCTAATGAAAAACTGTTTTTT
j_gene: TRBJ1-5; abundance: many; d_gene: .; v_gene: TRBV12-3/TRBV12-4; CDR3aa: CASTFRGANQPQHF; CDR3nt: TGTGCCAGCACCTTTCGGGGGGCAAATCAGCCCCAGCATTTT
j_gene: TRBJ2-1; abundance: .; d_gene: TRBD2; v_gene: TRBV10-1; CDR3aa: CASSESKETTGGEQFF; CDR3nt: TGCGCCAGCAGTGAGTCGAAGGAGACTACGGGGGGTGAGCAGTTCTTC
j_gene: TRBJ1-1; abundance: many; d_gene: .; v_gene: TRBV5-1; CDR3aa: CASSDAGREAFF; CDR3nt: TGCGCCAGCAGTGACGCGGGGCGTGAAGCTTTCTTT
j_gene: TRBJ2-7; abundance: many; d_gene: TRBD2; v_gene: TRBV7-7; CDR3aa: CASSLEGWLAGDPPYEQYF; CDR3nt: TGTGCTAGCAGCTTAGAAGGTTGGCTAGCGGGAGACCCACCCTACGAGCAGTACTTC
j_gene: TRBJ2-2; abundance: many; d_gene: .; v_gene: TRBV5-6; CDR3aa: CASSQDGEGDTGELFF; CDR3nt: TGTGCCAGCAGCCAGGACGGTGAGGGCGACACCGGGGAGCTGTTTTTT
j_gene: TRBJ2-7; abundance: .; d_gene: .; v_gene: TRBV14; CDR3aa: CASSRAGQLGGSYKQYF; CDR3nt: TGTGCCAGCAGCCGCGCCGGACAACTGGGTGGTTCCTACAAGCAGTACTTC
j_gene: TRBJ1-1; abundance: .; d_gene: .; v_gene: TRBV18; CDR3aa: CASSPEVNTEAFF; CDR3nt: TGTGCCAGCTCACCAGAAGTGAACACTGAAGCTTTCTTT
j_gene: TRBJ2-3; abundance: many; d_gene: .; v_gene: TRBV5-5; CDR3aa: CASTFRADPDTQYF; CDR3nt: TGTGCCAGCACCTTTCGGGCCGACCCAGATACGCAGTATTTT
j_gene: TRBJ2-7; abundance: many; d_gene: .; v_gene: TRBV7-9; CDR3aa: CASSLDDSNQYF; CDR3nt: TGTGCCAGCAGCTTAGATGATTCAAACCAGTACTTC
j_gene: TRBJ2-1; abundance: many; d_gene: .; v_gene: TRBV4-3; CDR3aa: CASSQEMAGALWDEQFF; CDR3nt: TGCGCCAGCAGCCAAGAAATGGCGGGGGCCCTTTGGGATGAGCAGTTCTTC